This entry describes one TCR beta chain. The CDR3 has 12 amino acids. V lost 6 bases and J lost 6; bases outside the gene matches: 4. The germline V gene encodes CDR1 ENHRY and CDR2 SYGVKD. These data are taken from a study of PD-L1 blockade in urothelial cancer. Overall study context: Atezolizumab 1,200 mg was given intravenously every 3 weeks, starting 2014. At 6 weeks and at 3 weeks (second dose) after treatment start, blood was analyzed.

Some clones are missing from TCRdb's copy, which holds only in-frame ones; the method was immunoSEQ multiplex PCR. The sample yields 35,000 to 50,000 clones, around 81% seen once. Time point defined: pretreatment peripheral blood. Samples spanned pretreatment and treatment, with 1 to 8 time points per patient. The material was PBMCs, obtained around atezolizumab (anti-PD-L1) treatment. The receptor was derived from a man in his sixties with urothelial cancer. The V call is TRBV10-3, the J call TRBJ2-7; TRBD1 aligns across 8 bases. This chain's CDR3 is CAISSDRVEQYF. The CDR3 region has the DNA TGTGCCATCAGCTCGGACAGGGTCGAGCAGTACTTC.